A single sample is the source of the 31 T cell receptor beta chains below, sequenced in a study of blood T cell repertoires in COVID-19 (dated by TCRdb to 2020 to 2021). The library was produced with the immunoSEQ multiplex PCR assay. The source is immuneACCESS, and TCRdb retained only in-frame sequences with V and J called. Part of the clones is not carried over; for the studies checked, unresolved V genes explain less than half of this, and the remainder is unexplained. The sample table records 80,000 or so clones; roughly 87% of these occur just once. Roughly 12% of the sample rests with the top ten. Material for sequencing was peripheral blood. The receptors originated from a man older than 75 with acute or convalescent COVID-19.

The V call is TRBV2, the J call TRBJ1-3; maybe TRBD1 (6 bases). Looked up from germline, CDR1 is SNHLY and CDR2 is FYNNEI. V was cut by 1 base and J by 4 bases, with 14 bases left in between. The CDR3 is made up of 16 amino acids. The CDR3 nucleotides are TGTGCCAGCAGTGAAGGACAGGTCGGGTCCGGAAACACCATATATTTT. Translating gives CASSEGQVGSGNTIYF.

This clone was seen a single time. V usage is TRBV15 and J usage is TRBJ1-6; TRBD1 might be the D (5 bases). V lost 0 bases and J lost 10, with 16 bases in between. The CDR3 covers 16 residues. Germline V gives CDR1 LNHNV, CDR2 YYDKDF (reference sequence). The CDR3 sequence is CATSRERGGLGSPLHF. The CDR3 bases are TGTGCCACCAGCAGAGAGCGCGGGGGTCTGGGGTCACCCCTCCACTTT.

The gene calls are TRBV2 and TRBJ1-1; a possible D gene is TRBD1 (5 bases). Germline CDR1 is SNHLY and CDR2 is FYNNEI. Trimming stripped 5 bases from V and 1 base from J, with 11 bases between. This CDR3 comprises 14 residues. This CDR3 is CASSRITGNTEAFF. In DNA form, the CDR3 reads TGTGCCAGCAGTCGGATCACAGGGAACACTGAAGCTTTCTTT.

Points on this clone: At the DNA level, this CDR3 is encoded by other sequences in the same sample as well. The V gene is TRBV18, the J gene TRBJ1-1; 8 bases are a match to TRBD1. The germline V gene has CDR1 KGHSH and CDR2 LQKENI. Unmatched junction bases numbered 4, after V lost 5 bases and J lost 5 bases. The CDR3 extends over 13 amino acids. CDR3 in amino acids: CASSSTGVTEAFF. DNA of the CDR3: TGTGCCAGCTCATCGACAGGGGTTACTGAAGCTTTCTTT.

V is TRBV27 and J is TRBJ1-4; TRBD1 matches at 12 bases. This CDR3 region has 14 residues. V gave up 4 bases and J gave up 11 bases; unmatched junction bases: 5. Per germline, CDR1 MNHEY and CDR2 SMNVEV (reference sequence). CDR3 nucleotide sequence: TGTGCCAGCAGTTCGGGACAGGGGGCTGGGAAACTGTTTTTT. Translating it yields CASSSGQGAGKLFF.

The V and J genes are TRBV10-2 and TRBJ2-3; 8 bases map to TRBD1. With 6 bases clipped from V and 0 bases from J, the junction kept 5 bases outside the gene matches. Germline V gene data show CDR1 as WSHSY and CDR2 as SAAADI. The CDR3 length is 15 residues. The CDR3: CASSWTGTSTDTQYF. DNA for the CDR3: TGCGCCAGCAGCTGGACAGGGACGAGCACAGATACGCAGTATTTT.

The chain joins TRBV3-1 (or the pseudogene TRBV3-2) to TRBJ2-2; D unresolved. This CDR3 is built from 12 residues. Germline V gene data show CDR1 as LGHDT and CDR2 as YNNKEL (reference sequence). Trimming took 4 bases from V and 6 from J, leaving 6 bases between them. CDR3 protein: CASSPRAGELFF. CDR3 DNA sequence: TGTGCCAGCAGCCCCCGGGCCGGGGAGCTGTTTTTT.

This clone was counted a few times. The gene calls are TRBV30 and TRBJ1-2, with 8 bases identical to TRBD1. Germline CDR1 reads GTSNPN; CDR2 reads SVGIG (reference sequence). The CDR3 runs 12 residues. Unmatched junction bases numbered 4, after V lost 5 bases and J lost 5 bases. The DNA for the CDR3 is TGTGCCTGGGAAAACAGGGGGTATGGCTACACCTTC. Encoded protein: CAWENRGYGYTF.

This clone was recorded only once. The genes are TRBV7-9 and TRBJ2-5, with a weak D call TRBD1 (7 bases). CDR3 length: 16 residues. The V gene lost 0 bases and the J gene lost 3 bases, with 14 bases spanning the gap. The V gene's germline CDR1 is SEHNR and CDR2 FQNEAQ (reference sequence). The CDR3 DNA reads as TGTGCCAGCAGCTTAGCAGGAGGGGGCGCAAAAGAGACCCAGTACTTC. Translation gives CASSLAGGGAKETQYF.

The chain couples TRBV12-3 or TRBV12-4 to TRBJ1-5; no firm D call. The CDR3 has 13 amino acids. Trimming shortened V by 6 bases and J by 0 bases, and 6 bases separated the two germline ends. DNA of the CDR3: TGTGCCAGCAGGATTAGTAGCAATCAGCCCCAGCATTTT. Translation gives CASRISSNQPQHF.

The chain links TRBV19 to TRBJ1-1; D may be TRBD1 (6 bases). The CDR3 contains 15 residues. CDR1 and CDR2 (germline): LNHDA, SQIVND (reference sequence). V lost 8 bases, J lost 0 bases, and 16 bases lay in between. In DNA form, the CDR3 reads TGTGCCAGTTTTAGGACAGCCTTCATGAACACTGAAGCTTTCTTT. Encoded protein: CASFRTAFMNTEAFF.

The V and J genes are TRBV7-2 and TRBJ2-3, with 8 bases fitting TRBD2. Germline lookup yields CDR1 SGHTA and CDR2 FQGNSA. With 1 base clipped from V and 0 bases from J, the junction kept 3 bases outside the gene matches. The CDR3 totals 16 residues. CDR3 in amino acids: CASSLGGGLSTDTQYF. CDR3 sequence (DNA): TGTGCCAGCAGCTTAGGCGGGGGGCTTAGCACAGATACGCAGTATTTT.

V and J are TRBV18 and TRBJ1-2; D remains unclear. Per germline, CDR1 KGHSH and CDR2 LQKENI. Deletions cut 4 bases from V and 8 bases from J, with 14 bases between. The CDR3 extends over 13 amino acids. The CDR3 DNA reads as TGTGCCAGCTCACGTACAGATAACCTCGGCTACACCTTC. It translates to CASSRTDNLGYTF.

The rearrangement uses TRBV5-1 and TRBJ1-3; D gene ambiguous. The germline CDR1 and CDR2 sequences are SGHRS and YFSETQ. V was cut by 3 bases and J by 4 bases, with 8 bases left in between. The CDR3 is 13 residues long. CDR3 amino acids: CASSSLPGNTIYF. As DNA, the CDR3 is TGCGCCAGCAGCTCCCTCCCCGGAAACACCATATATTTT. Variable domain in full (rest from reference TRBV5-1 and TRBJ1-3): KAGVTQTPRYLIKTRGQQVTLSCSPISGHRSVSWYQQTPGQGLQFLFEYFSETQRNKGNFPGRFSGRQFSNSRSEMNVSTLELGDSALYLCASSSLPGNTIYFGEGSWLTVV.

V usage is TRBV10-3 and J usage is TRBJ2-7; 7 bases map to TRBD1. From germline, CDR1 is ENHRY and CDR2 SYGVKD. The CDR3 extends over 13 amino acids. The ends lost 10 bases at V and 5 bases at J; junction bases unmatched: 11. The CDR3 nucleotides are TGTGCCACTACGACAGGGAGCTTCCACGAGCAGTACTTC. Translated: CATTTGSFHEQYF.

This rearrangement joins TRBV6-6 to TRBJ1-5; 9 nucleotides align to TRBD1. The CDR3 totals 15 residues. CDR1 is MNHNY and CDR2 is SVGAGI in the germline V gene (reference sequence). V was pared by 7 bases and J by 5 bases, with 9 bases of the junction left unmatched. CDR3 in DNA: TGTGCCAGCAATACGGAGGGACAGGGTTATCAGCCCCAGCATTTT. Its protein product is CASNTEGQGYQPQHF.

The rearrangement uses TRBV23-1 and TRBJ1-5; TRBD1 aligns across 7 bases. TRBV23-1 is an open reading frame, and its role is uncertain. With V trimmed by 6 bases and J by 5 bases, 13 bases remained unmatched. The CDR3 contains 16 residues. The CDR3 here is CASSENGTVYDQPQHF. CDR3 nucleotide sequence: TGCGCCAGCAGCGAAAACGGGACAGTGTATGATCAGCCCCAGCATTTT.

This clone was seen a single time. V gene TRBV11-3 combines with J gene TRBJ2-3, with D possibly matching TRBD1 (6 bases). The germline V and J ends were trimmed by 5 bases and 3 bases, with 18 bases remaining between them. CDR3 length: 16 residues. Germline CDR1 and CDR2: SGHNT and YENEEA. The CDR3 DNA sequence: TGTGCCAGCAGCCGCGCCGTGGGGGCCCGGACAGATACGCAGTATTTT. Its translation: CASSRAVGARTDTQYF.

The CDR3: CASSTPGGFYGYTF. DNA of the CDR3: TGTGCCAGCAGTACCCCGGGCGGGTTCTATGGCTACACCTTC. J is TRBJ1-2 and V is TRBV2, with D unclear. The CDR3 is 14 residues long. Germline CDR1 is SNHLY and CDR2 is FYNNEI. V lost 5 bases and J 4 bases, leaving 14 bases between the germline ends.

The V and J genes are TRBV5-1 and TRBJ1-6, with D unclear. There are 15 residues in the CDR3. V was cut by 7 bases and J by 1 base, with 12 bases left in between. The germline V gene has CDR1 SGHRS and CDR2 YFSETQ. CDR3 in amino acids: CASRLDTSYNSPLHF. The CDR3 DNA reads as TGCGCCAGCCGACTAGACACATCCTATAATTCACCCCTCCACTTT.

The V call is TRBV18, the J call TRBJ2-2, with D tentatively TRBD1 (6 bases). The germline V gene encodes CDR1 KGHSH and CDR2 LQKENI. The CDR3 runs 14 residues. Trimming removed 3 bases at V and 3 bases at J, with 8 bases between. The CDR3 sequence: CASSPYRDTGELFF. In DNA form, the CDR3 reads TGTGCCAGCTCACCTTACAGGGACACCGGGGAGCTGTTTTTT.

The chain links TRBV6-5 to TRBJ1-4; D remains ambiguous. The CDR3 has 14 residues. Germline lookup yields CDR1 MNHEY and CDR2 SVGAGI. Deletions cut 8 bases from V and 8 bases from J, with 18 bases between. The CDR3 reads CASAALGGREKLFF. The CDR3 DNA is TGTGCCAGCGCCGCATTGGGCGGGCGGGAAAAACTGTTTTTT.

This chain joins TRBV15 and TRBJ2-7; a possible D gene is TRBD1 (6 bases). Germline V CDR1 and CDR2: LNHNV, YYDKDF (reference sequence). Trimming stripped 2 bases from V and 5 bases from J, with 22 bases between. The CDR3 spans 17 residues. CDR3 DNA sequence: TGTGCCACCAGCAGACAATACCCCCCCAGGGGTCGCGACGAGCAGTACTTC. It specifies CATSRQYPPRGRDEQYF.

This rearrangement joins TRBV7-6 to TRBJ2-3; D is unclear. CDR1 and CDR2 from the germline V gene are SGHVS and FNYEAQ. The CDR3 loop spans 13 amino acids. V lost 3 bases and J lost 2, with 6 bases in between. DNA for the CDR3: TGTGCCAGCAGCTTTAGTTACACAGATACGCAGTATTTT. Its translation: CASSFSYTDTQYF.

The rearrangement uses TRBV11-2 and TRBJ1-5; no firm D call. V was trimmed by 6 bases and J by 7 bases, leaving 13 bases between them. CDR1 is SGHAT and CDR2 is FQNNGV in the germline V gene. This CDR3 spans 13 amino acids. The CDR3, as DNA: TGTGCCAGCAGTAAATCGGTAGAACAGCCCCAGCATTTT. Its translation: CASSKSVEQPQHF.

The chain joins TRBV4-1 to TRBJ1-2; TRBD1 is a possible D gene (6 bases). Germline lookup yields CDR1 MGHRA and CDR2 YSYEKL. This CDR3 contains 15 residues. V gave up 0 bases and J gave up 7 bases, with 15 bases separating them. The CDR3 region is CASSQDRTESIGYTF. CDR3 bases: TGCGCCAGCAGCCAAGACAGGACAGAAAGTATTGGCTACACCTTC.

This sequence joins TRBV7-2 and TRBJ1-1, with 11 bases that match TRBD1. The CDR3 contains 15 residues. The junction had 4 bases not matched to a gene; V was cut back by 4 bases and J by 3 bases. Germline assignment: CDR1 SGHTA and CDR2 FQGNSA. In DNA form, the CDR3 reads TGTGCCAGCAGCTCGGACAGGGGGCGGTACACTGAAGCTTTCTTT. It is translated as CASSSDRGRYTEAFF.

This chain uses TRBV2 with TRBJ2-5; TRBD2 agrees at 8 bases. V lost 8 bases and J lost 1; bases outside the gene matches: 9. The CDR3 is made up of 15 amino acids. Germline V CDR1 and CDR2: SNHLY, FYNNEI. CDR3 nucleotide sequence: TGTGCCAGCCAGACGGGAGGGGGGGCCCAAGAGACCCAGTACTTC. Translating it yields CASQTGGGAQETQYF.

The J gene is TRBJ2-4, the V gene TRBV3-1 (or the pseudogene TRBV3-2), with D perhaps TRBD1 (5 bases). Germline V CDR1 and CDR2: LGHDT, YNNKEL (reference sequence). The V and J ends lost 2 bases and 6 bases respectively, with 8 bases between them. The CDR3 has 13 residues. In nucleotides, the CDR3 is TGTGCCAGCAGCCAACGTCAGGGAAACATTCAGTACTTC. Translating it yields CASSQRQGNIQYF.

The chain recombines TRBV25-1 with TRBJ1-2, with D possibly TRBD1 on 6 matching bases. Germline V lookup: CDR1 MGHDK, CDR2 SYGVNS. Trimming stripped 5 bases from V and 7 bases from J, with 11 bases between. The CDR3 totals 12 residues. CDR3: CASSPGEGGYTF. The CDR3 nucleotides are TGTGCCAGCAGTCCAGGGGAGGGTGGCTACACCTTC.

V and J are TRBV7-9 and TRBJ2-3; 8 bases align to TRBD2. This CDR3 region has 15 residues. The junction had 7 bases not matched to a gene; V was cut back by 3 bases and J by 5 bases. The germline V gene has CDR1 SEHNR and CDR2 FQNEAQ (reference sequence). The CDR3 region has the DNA TGTGCCAGCAGCTTTGGTCAGCGGGGGATAGATACGCAGTATTTT. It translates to CASSFGQRGIDTQYF.